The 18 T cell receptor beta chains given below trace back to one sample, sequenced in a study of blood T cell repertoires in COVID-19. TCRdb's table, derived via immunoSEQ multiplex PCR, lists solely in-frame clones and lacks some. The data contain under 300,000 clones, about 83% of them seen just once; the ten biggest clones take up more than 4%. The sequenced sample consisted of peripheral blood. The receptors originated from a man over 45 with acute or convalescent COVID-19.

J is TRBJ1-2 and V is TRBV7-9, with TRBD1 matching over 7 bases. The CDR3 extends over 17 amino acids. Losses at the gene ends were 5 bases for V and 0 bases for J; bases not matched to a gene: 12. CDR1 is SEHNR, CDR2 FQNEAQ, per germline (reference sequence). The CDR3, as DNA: TGTGCCAGCAGCCCCCTCCTGTTGGACAGGCCTAACTATGGCTACACCTTC. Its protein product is CASSPLLLDRPNYGYTF.

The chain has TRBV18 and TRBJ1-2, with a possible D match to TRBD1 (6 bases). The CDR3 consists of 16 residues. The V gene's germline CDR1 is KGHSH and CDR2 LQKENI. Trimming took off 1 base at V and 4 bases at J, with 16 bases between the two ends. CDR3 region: CASSPLGAGAFYGYTF. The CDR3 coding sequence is TGTGCCAGCTCACCACTCGGGGCAGGGGCCTTCTATGGCTACACCTTC.

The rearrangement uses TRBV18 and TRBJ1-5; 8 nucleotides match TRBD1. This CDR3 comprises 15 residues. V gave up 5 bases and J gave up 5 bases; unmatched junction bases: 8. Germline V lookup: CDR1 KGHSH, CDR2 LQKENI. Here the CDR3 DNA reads TGTGCCAGCTCATCTGGACAGGGCGGGGATCAGCCCCAGCATTTT. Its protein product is CASSSGQGGDQPQHF.

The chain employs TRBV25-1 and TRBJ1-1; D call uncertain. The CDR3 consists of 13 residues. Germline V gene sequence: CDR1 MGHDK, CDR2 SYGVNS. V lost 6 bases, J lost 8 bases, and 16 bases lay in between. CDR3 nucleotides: TGTGCCAGCAGAAAAACCTCACTGCCCGAAGCTTTCTTT. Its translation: CASRKTSLPEAFF.

CDR3 nucleotide sequence: TGTGCCAGCTCACCATCAGGGGGCTCGTACGAGCAGTACTTC. Translating gives CASSPSGGSYEQYF. This chain connects TRBV18 to TRBJ2-7; the match to TRBD1 covers 8 bases. The CDR3 is made up of 14 amino acids. V gave up 2 bases and J gave up 4 bases; unmatched junction bases: 4. Germline V lookup: CDR1 KGHSH, CDR2 LQKENI.

The CDR3 nucleotides are TGTGCCAGCAGCTCTGGACAGGGGAGAGCCAAAAACATTCAGTACTTC. Protein product: CASSSGQGRAKNIQYF. V gene TRBV27 combines with J gene TRBJ2-4, with 9 nucleotides matching TRBD1. Germline V gives CDR1 MNHEY, CDR2 SMNVEV (reference sequence). CDR3 length: 16 amino acids. The trim removed 6 bases at V and 0 bases at J, leaving 6 bases unmatched.

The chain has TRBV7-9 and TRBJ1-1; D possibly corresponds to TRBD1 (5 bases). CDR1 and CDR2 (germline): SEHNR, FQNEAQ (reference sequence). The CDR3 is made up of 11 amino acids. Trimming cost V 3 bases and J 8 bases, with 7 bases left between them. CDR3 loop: CASSFHREAFF. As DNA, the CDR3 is TGTGCCAGCAGCTTCCACAGGGAAGCTTTCTTT.

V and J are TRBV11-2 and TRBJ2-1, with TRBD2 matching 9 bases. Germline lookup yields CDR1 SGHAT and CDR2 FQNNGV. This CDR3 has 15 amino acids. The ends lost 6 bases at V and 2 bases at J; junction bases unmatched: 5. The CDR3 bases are TGTGCCAGCAGGCCGGCGGGGGGGCCCTACAATGAGCAGTTCTTC. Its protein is CASRPAGGPYNEQFF.

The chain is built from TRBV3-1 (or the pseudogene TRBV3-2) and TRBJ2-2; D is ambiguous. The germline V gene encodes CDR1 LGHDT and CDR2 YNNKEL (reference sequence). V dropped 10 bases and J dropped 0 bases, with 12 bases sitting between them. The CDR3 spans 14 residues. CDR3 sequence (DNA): TGTGCCACCCGAGCCCCCGCGAACACCGGGGAGCTGTTTTTT. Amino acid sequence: CATRAPANTGELFF.

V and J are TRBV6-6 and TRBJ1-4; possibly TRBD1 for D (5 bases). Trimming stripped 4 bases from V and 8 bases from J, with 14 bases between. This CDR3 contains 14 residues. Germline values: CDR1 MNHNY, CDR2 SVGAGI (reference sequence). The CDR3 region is CASSSPGDGEKLFF. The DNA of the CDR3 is TGTGCCAGCAGTTCTCCGGGGGATGGGGAAAAACTGTTTTTT.

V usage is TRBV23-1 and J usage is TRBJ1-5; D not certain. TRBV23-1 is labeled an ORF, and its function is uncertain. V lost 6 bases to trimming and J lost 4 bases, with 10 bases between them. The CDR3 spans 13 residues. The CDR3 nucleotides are TGCGCCAGCAGCCGAGGGAAGAATCAGCCCCAGCATTTT. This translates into CASSRGKNQPQHF.

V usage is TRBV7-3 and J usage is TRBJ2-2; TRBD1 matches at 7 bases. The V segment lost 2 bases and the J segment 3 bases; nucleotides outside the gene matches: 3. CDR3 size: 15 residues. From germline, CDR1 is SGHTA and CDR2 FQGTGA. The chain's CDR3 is CASSLADRDTGELFF. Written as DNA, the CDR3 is TGTGCCAGCAGCTTAGCCGACAGGGACACCGGGGAGCTGTTTTTT.

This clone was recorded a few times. CDR3 protein: CASTGDGLAGGYTQFF. CDR3 coding DNA: TGCGCCAGCACGGGAGATGGACTAGCGGGAGGGTATACCCAGTTCTTC. This chain uses TRBV5-1 with TRBJ2-1, with 15 bases aligning to TRBD2. With V trimmed by 6 bases and J by 13 bases, 14 bases remained unmatched. The CDR3 runs to 16 residues. The germline V gene has CDR1 SGHRS and CDR2 YFSETQ.

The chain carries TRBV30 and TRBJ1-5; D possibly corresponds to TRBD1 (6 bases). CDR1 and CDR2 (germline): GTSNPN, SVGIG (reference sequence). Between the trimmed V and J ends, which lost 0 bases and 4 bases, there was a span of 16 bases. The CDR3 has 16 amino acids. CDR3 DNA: TGTGCCTGGAGTGTAGGAGGTTACCAGGGGAATCAGCCCCAGCATTTT. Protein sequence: CAWSVGGYQGNQPQHF.

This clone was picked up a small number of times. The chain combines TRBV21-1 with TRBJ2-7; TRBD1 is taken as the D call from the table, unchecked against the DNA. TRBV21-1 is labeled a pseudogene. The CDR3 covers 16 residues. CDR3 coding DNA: TGTGCCAGCAGCGGAGCTTTCGGGACAGATATCTACGAGCAGTACTTC. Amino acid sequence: CASSGAFGTDIYEQYF.

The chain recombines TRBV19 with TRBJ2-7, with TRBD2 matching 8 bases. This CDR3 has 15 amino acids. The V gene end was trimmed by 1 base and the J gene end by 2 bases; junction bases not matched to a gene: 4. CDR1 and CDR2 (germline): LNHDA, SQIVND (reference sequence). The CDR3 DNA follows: TGTGCCAGTAGTATAGGGGTAGCGGGACCCTACGAGCAGTACTTC. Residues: CASSIGVAGPYEQYF. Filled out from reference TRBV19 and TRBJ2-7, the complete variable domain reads DGGITQSPKYLFRKEGQNVTLSCEQNLNHDAMYWYRQDPGQGLRLIYYSQIVNDFQKGDIAEGYSVSREKKESFPLTVTSAQKNPTAFYLCASSIGVAGPYEQYFGPGTRLTVT.

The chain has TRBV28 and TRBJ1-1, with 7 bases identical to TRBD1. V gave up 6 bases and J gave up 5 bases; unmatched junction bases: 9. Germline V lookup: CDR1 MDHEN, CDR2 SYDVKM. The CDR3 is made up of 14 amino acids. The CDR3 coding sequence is TGTGCCAGCAGCTTACAGGGGATAAGGACTGAAGCTTTCTTT. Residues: CASSLQGIRTEAFF.

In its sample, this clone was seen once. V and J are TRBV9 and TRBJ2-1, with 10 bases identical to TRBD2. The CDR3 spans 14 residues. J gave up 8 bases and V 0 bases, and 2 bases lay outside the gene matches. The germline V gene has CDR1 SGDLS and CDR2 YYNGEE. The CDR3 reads CASSVASGRYEQFF. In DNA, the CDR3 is TGTGCCAGCAGCGTAGCTAGCGGGAGATATGAGCAGTTCTTC.